Listed below are T cell receptor beta chains from one sample, sequenced in a study of post-analysis software for immune sequencing data. Using its own MiXCR run on the PCR reads, TCRdb lists one record per CDR3 protein. The sample consists of under 650,000 distinct CDR3 sequences, roughly two fifths of them appearing once. The sequenced material came from blood. The source of these receptors is a girl aged 10 to 17 with multiple sclerosis. Both conserved end residues are part of each CDR3. A D gene is named only where the DNA matches it firmly. Rows give clone size only sometimes, using once, few, many, or a class for an expanded clone.

clone_size: once; v_call: TRBV12-3/TRBV12-4; d_call: NA; j_call: TRBJ1-6; cdr3_nt: TGTGCCAGCAGTTTTAGGGGAATCGATAATTCACCCCTCCACTTT; cdr3_aa: CASSFRGIDNSPLHF
clone_size: few; v_call: TRBV9; d_call: TRBD2; j_call: TRBJ2-5; cdr3_nt: TGTGCCAGCAGCATGGCGGGGGGGCAGGAGACCCAGTACTTC; cdr3_aa: CASSMAGGQETQYF
clone_size: NA; v_call: TRBV5-1; d_call: TRBD1; j_call: TRBJ2-7; cdr3_nt: TGCGCCAGCAGCTTGGCCGGGACAGGTGTTTCCAATGAGCAGTACTTC; cdr3_aa: CASSLAGTGVSNEQYF
clone_size: few; v_call: TRBV6-6; d_call: NA; j_call: TRBJ2-7; cdr3_nt: TGTGCCAGCAGTTACGCAGGAGGCTACGAGCAGTACTTC; cdr3_aa: CASSYAGGYEQYF
clone_size: NA; v_call: TRBV5-1; d_call: NA; j_call: TRBJ1-4; cdr3_nt: TGCGCCAGCAGCTTGGAGGGACATTCAACTAATGAAAAACTGTTTTTT; cdr3_aa: CASSLEGHSTNEKLFF
clone_size: NA; v_call: TRBV7-7; d_call: NA; j_call: TRBJ2-6; cdr3_nt: TGTGCCAGCAGCATTGCTGGGGCCAACGTCCTGACTTTC; cdr3_aa: CASSIAGANVLTF
clone_size: many; v_call: TRBV6-4; d_call: TRBD1; j_call: TRBJ2-3; cdr3_nt: TGTGCCAGCAGTGAGGGGACAGGGGGCACAGATACGCAGTATTTT; cdr3_aa: CASSEGTGGTDTQYF
clone_size: NA; v_call: TRBV28; d_call: TRBD2; j_call: TRBJ2-1; cdr3_nt: TGTGCCAGCAGAAATGGGGGGGTAGCGGGTAATGAGCAGTTCTTC; cdr3_aa: CASRNGGVAGNEQFF
clone_size: few; v_call: TRBV12-3/TRBV12-4; d_call: NA; j_call: TRBJ2-3; cdr3_nt: TGTGCCAGCAGGCAAACCGGAGCCTTAGCTACGCAGTATTTT; cdr3_aa: CASRQTGALATQYF
clone_size: NA; v_call: TRBV7-9; d_call: TRBD2; j_call: TRBJ2-1; cdr3_nt: TGTGCCAGCAGCTTCCCGGGGACTAGCGGGCGAAATGAGCAGTTCTTC; cdr3_aa: CASSFPGTSGRNEQFF
clone_size: NA; v_call: TRBV7-2; d_call: NA; j_call: TRBJ2-7; cdr3_nt: TGTGCCAGCAGCCGGGACTCGCTATCCCAGTACTTC; cdr3_aa: CASSRDSLSQYF
clone_size: few; v_call: TRBV25-1; d_call: NA; j_call: TRBJ2-1; cdr3_nt: TGTGCCAGCAGTGACCCGGCAGCCGGGGGCTACAATGAGCAGTTCTTC; cdr3_aa: CASSDPAAGGYNEQFF
clone_size: NA; v_call: TRBV20-1; d_call: NA; j_call: TRBJ2-7; cdr3_nt: TGCAGTGCTCCCCAGGGAAGGGCCTACGAGCAGTACTTC; cdr3_aa: CSAPQGRAYEQYF
clone_size: few; v_call: TRBV5-1; d_call: NA; j_call: TRBJ1-5; cdr3_nt: TGCGCCAGCAGCTTGGGATCTTTTGCAGGGCGCCTCAATAGCAATCAGCCCCAGCATTTT; cdr3_aa: CASSLGSFAGRLNSNQPQHF
clone_size: NA; v_call: TRBV18; d_call: NA; j_call: TRBJ2-7; cdr3_nt: TGTGCCAGCTCACCAGACACGAATCACTACGAGCAGTACTTC; cdr3_aa: CASSPDTNHYEQYF
clone_size: NA; v_call: TRBV20-1; d_call: NA; j_call: TRBJ2-1; cdr3_nt: TGCAGTGCTGTCCCTCATAGCGAGTTCTTC; cdr3_aa: CSAVPHSEFF
clone_size: NA; v_call: TRBV7-2; d_call: TRBD1; j_call: TRBJ2-7; cdr3_nt: TGTGCCAGCAGCTTAGGCTGGACAGGGAGACACGAGCAGTACTTC; cdr3_aa: CASSLGWTGRHEQYF
clone_size: NA; v_call: TRBV5-1; d_call: NA; j_call: TRBJ2-1; cdr3_nt: TGCGCCAGCAGCTTGATAGGGGTAGCGGAGCTCAATGAGCAGTTCTTC; cdr3_aa: CASSLIGVAELNEQFF
clone_size: NA; v_call: TRBV7-2; d_call: NA; j_call: TRBJ1-6; cdr3_nt: TGTGCCAGCAGCGTCCCCATTTATTCACCCCTCCACTTT; cdr3_aa: CASSVPIYSPLHF
clone_size: once; v_call: TRBV5-1; d_call: TRBD1; j_call: TRBJ1-5; cdr3_nt: TGCGCCAGCAGCTTGTCCCCAACAGGGGGGAATCAGCCCCAGCATTTT; cdr3_aa: CASSLSPTGGNQPQHF
clone_size: NA; v_call: TRBV4-1; d_call: NA; j_call: TRBJ1-4; cdr3_nt: TGCGCCAGCAGCCAGGAACGGGGGGTGGATGAAAAACTGTTTTTT; cdr3_aa: CASSQERGVDEKLFF
clone_size: NA; v_call: TRBV2; d_call: TRBD1; j_call: TRBJ1-1; cdr3_nt: TGTGCCAGCAGTAAATCGGGACAGGCGACGAACACTGAAGCTTTCTTT; cdr3_aa: CASSKSGQATNTEAFF
clone_size: NA; v_call: TRBV5-1; d_call: NA; j_call: TRBJ1-2; cdr3_nt: TGCGCCAGCAGCTTGGGCCGCCCAAGCGGGGGCTACACCTTC; cdr3_aa: CASSLGRPSGGYTF
clone_size: few; v_call: TRBV7-2; d_call: TRBD1; j_call: TRBJ1-5; cdr3_nt: TGTGCCAGCAGCGGACAGGATAATCAGCCCCAGCATTTT; cdr3_aa: CASSGQDNQPQHF
clone_size: NA; v_call: TRBV7-9; d_call: TRBD2; j_call: TRBJ2-4; cdr3_nt: TGTGCCAGCAGCCTCGGGACTAGCGGGAGGAAAAACATTCAGTACTTC; cdr3_aa: CASSLGTSGRKNIQYF
clone_size: NA; v_call: TRBV2; d_call: NA; j_call: TRBJ2-7; cdr3_nt: TGTGCCAGCAGTTCTCCGGTTGGGACACCAGCCTACGAGCAGTACTTC; cdr3_aa: CASSSPVGTPAYEQYF
clone_size: NA; v_call: TRBV7-2; d_call: TRBD1; j_call: TRBJ2-3; cdr3_nt: TGTGCCAGCAGCAAACGATGGCCGGGACAGGCAGCTAGCACAGATACGCAGTATTTT; cdr3_aa: CASSKRWPGQAASTDTQYF
clone_size: few; v_call: TRBV14; d_call: NA; j_call: TRBJ2-1; cdr3_nt: TGTGCCAGCAGCGAGGGGCAGACAGTAGTAAACAATGAGCAGTTCTTC; cdr3_aa: CASSEGQTVVNNEQFF
clone_size: NA; v_call: TRBV20-1; d_call: TRBD1; j_call: TRBJ1-5; cdr3_nt: TGCAGTGCTAGAGTAAACAGGGGGCATCAGCCCCAGCATTTT; cdr3_aa: CSARVNRGHQPQHF